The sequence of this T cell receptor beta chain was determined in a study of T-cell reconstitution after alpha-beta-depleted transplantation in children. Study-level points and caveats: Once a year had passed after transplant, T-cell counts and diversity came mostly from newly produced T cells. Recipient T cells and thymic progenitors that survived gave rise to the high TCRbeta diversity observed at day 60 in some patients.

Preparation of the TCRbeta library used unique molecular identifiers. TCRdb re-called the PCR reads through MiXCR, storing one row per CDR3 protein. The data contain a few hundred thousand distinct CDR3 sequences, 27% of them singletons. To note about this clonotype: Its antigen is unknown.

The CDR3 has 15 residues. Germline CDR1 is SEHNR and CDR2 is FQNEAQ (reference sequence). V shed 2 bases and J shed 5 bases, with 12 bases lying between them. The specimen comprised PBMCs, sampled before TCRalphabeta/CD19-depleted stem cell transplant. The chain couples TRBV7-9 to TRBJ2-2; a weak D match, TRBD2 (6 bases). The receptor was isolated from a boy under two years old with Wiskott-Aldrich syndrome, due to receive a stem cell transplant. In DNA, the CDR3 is TGTGCCAGCAGCTTATTCGGGAGCTATACCGGGGAGCTGTTTTTT. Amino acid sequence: CASSLFGSYTGELFF. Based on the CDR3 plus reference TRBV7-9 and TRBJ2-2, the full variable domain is DTGVSQNPRHKITKRGQNVTFRCDPISEHNRLYWYRQTLGQGPEFLTYFQNEAQLEKSRLLSDRFSAERPKGSFSTLEIQRTEQGDSAMYLCASSLFGSYTGELFFGEGSRLTVL.